This T cell receptor (beta chain) was profiled in a study of T cells in Graves' hyperthyroidism and ophthalmopathy (dated by TCRdb to between 2019 and 2020). Some background on the complete study: Peripheral blood samples were taken at initial diagnosis, before any treatment was given. The approximately 97 discovery patients were randomly divided into training and test sets at a 7:3 ratio. Whether ophthalmopathy could be predicted prospectively was tested in an independent validation cohort made up of roughly 19 hyperthyroidism patients plus 17 patients who later progressed to ophthalmopathy. In addition, the study compared T-cell repertoires in thyroid tissue and in blood from six Graves' hyperthyroidism patients. The paper reports TCR Vbeta CDR3 sequencing of 140 or so peripheral blood samples: around 41 ophthalmopathy, roughly 80 hyperthyroidism and about 17 progressor patients. To identify TCR V-J signatures that set the groups apart, the researchers used a discovery cohort of about a hundred patients, made up of around 42 with Graves' ophthalmopathy and 57 with stable Graves' hyperthyroidism. After sampling, hyperthyroidism patients received methimazole starting at 30 mg daily, and ophthalmopathy patients received high-dose intravenous methylprednisolone. Broad study findings and their caveats: No statistical method was used to set the sample size in advance, and investigators knew the group allocation. Most expanded thyroid clonotypes (frequency above 0.001) were also detected in blood, a finding suggesting that blood repertoires may reflect thyroid immune responses. A 13 V-J signature model separated ophthalmopathy from stable hyperthyroidism, with around 90% sensitivity and just under 84% specificity in cross-validation and 80%/75% in testing. In validation, the model predicted progression to ophthalmopathy a median of 6.5 months before onset, with roughly 71% sensitivity and about 72% specificity.

Amplification of TCR beta CDR3 regions was carried out from RNA transcripts. A first-round RT-PCR of the TCR CDR3 used the HTBI primer set with the Qiagen OneStep RT-PCR kit. A second multiplex PCR round built the libraries, followed by size selection and purification. Libraries were sequenced paired-end with 100 bp reads on an Illumina HiSeq2000. The study's processing was this. SOAPnuke was used to process the raw data, with reads discarded if the reads contained adapters or uncalled bases, had a mean Phred below 15, or lacked an exact constant-primer or identifier match. COPE v1.2.5 was used to merge high-quality paired reads, and clonotypes were defined as unique nucleotide sequences. MiTCR v1.1 was used to align the clonotypes against IMGT TRBV, TRBD and TRBJ reference segments. The analysis included only V-J combinations with a frequency above 0.0001, which together covered 99% to 99.2% of the repertoires. A TCS score was defined as the ratio of F50 (clonal expansion) to E x V (chaos), with BLOSUM62-based TCRdist applied between CDR3 peptides within each V-J. Welch's t-statistics and random forest reduced 500 to 550 V-J features to 10 to 15, which were used in a naive Bayes classifier (R e1071). Clones were called with MiXCR by TCRdb after fastp trimmed the public reads at Q25, and only in-frame beta chains were retained. Identical CDR3 protein sequences are pooled into one entry, listed with their most common genes and DNA. The V and J calls here are based on TCRdb, not the publication. The table for this sample lists almost 350,000 distinct CDR3 sequences; 15% to 20% of them were counted only once. Clones ranked in the top ten supply about a sixth of the sample.

Between the V and J ends, shortened by 6 bases and 0 bases respectively, the junction contains 8 bases. The CDR3 has 13 amino acids, counting the end cysteine and phenylalanine. Kept here is only the CDR3 DNA, which spans 39 bases and is read in frame from base 1. Moderately to severely active disease, a Clinical Activity Score of at least 3, a NOSPECS grade of at least 4, and a duration under 3 months were present in ophthalmopathy patients. Any patient with an uncontrolled infection, another autoimmune disease, pregnancy or lactation was excluded. Diagnoses were established on the basis of clinical symptoms, serum thyroxine and TRAb, thyroid ultrasound, and orbital computed tomography. PBMCs were isolated from around 10 ml of fresh peripheral blood by Ficoll-Paque density gradient centrifugation. Total RNA was extracted using Trizol reagent, and RNA quality was assessed on an Agilent 2100 Bioanalyzer.

There are many counts of this clonotype. This clone's antigen is unknown. Base quality data are lacking; no much larger clone is found one base away. The chain is assembled from TRBV12-3 or TRBV12-4 and TRBJ1-1; perhaps TRBD1 is the D gene, with 6 bases matching. Sequenced material: blood. This receptor was taken from a woman between 35 and 50 years old with Graves' ophthalmopathy. The CDR3 protein sequence reads: CASRGGLNTEAFF. The sequenced DNA is TGTGCCAGCAGAGGGGGTCTGAACACTGAAGCTTTCTTT.